This T cell receptor beta chain came from a study of T cells after yellow fever vaccination. Study results and limitations: Post-booster repertoires contained most primary-vaccination clones again (96% CD4, approximately 86% CD8). Though it reached lower strength, the secondary response hit its peak faster, day 5 versus 15.

This clonotype appeared a few times. Its specificity is not known. A process of 5'RACE template switching, which added a universal primer site and UMIs, was used to make TCR cDNA. TCRdb passed the 5' RACE reads through MiXCR, listing each CDR3 protein once. The data show hundreds of thousands of distinct CDR3 sequences, more than 9% seen once. Per the germline V gene, CDR1 is SGHVS and CDR2 is FQNEAQ. This CDR3 contains 14 residues. Trimming at V came to 3 bases and at J to 9 bases, leaving 10 bases not matched to a gene. This chain links TRBV7-8 with TRBJ2-5; TRBD2 matches at 7 bases. This receptor was identified in a man aged 25 to 40 who received the YFV17D yellow fever vaccine. The material was PBMCs, obtained on the day of the yellow fever booster vaccination. CDR3 bases: TGTGCCAGCAGCTTCACGGGAGGCCTCACGTCCCAGTACTTC. It specifies CASSFTGGLTSQYF.